Listed below are T cell receptor beta chains from one sample, sequenced in a study of T cell responses to AZD1222 COVID-19 vaccine. Method: immunoSEQ multiplex PCR; TCRdb's copy keeps in-frame clones and lacks some. The table lists about 60,000 clones, roughly 86% of them singletons, with 16% in the top ten. This material consisted of peripheral blood, taken on day 0 of AZD1222 vaccination. These receptors came from an adult in good health. CDR3s include the opening cysteine and the closing phenylalanine or tryptophan. D genes are given only for firm matches. A clone size is listed for some rows: how often the clone was seen (once, few, many), or a class if it is expanded.

j_call	v_call	d_call	clone_size	cdr3_aa	cdr3_nt
TRBJ2-2	TRBV29-1	TRBD2	.	CSVFGGTANTGELFF	TGCAGCGTTTTCGGGGGGACCGCGAACACCGGGGAGCTGTTTTTT
TRBJ1-1	TRBV2	.	medium-sized	CASRIPQGRDTEAFF	TGTGCCAGCAGAATCCCACAGGGTCGTGACACTGAAGCTTTCTTT
TRBJ2-1	TRBV9	TRBD1	.	CASNGDRAGNEQFF	TGTGCCAGCAACGGGGACAGGGCAGGGAATGAGCAGTTCTTC
TRBJ1-5	TRBV5-1	.	once	CASSFGPMDSNQPQHF	TGCGCCAGCAGCTTTGGACCGATGGATAGCAATCAGCCCCAGCATTTT
TRBJ2-7	TRBV7-9	.	.	CASSLVAGQDSYEQYF	TGTGCCAGCAGCTTAGTAGCGGGACAGGATTCCTACGAGCAGTACTTC
TRBJ2-4	TRBV7-8	.	.	CASSPPLRYSKNIQYF	TGTGCCAGCAGCCCCCCTCTTCGCTACAGCAAAAACATTCAGTACTTC
TRBJ1-4	TRBV9	TRBD1	.	CASSAIQGEKLFF	TGTGCCAGCAGCGCCATACAGGGGGAAAAACTGTTTTTT
TRBJ2-7	TRBV27	.	.	CASSFKIQGYEQYF	TGTGCCAGCAGTTTCAAGATACAGGGCTACGAGCAGTACTTC
TRBJ1-1	TRBV7-3	.	.	CASSLSGRGRGTEAFF	TGTGCCAGCAGCTTAAGTGGCAGGGGACGTGGGACTGAAGCTTTCTTT
TRBJ1-3	TRBV28	.	.	CASSLLQGGNTIYF	TGTGCCAGCAGTTTACTACAGGGTGGAAACACCATATATTTT
TRBJ1-2	TRBV30	.	.	CACWGGTDNYGYTF	TGTGCCTGCTGGGGGGGGACGGATAACTATGGCTACACCTTC
TRBJ1-5	TRBV6-1	.	.	CASSEYGSLGEPQHF	TGTGCCAGCAGTGAATATGGCTCCCTGGGAGAGCCCCAGCATTTT
TRBJ2-6	TRBV4-3	TRBD1	.	CASSQDRGQSFSSGANVLTF	TGCGCCAGCAGCCAAGATAGGGGACAGAGTTTCAGCTCTGGGGCCAACGTCCTGACTTTC
TRBJ1-2	TRBV29-1	.	.	CSVTSGDGYGYTF	TGCAGCGTTACATCAGGGGACGGCTATGGCTACACCTTC
TRBJ1-3	TRBV11-2	.	.	CASSLAGNTIYF	TGTGCCAGCAGCTTAGCGGGAAACACCATATATTTT
TRBJ2-1	TRBV2	TRBD2	.	CASDSRLADNEQFF	TGTGCCAGCGACTCCAGACTAGCGGACAATGAGCAGTTCTTC
TRBJ1-2	TRBV7-9	TRBD1	once	CASSLGQGEEYGYTF	TGTGCCAGCAGCCTGGGACAGGGCGAGGAGTATGGCTACACCTTC
TRBJ2-7	TRBV7-2	.	.	CASSYEGATGSYEQYF	TGTGCCAGCAGCTACGAAGGCGCAACGGGTTCCTACGAGCAGTACTTC
TRBJ2-7	TRBV5-1	TRBD1	few	CASSPTGTVTYEQYF	TGCGCCAGCAGCCCTACCGGGACAGTTACCTACGAGCAGTACTTC
TRBJ2-7	TRBV9	.	.	CASSGPGTQYEQYF	TGTGCCAGCAGCGGCCCCGGGACACAATACGAGCAGTACTTC
TRBJ1-6	TRBV7-2	TRBD1	.	CASSFAGTGINSPLHF	TGTGCCAGCAGCTTCGCCGGGACAGGGATAAATTCACCCCTCCACTTT
TRBJ1-1	TRBV4-2	TRBD1	.	CASSRGQGGVNTEAFF	TGTGCCAGCAGCCGAGGACAGGGCGGAGTGAACACTGAAGCTTTCTTT
TRBJ2-1	TRBV20-1	.	.	CSGVVANEQFF	TGCAGTGGGGTGGTGGCGAATGAGCAGTTCTTC
TRBJ2-1	TRBV15	.	.	CATSRERLDYNEQFF	TGTGCCACCAGCAGAGAAAGGCTAGACTACAATGAGCAGTTCTTC
TRBJ2-1	TRBV29-1	.	.	CSVLSSSYNEQFF	TGCAGCGTACTCTCTAGCTCCTACAATGAGCAGTTCTTC
TRBJ2-5	TRBV7-9	.	.	CASRLGQGGETQYF	TGTGCCAGCAGATTAGGACAGGGAGGGGAGACCCAGTACTTC
TRBJ1-1	TRBV7-9	TRBD1	.	CASSLESTGGGIEAFF	TGTGCCAGCAGCTTAGAGTCGACAGGGGGAGGGATTGAAGCTTTCTTT
TRBJ2-1	TRBV7-6	.	.	CASSLAGSYNEQFF	TGTGCCAGCAGCTTAGCGGGATCCTACAATGAGCAGTTCTTC
TRBJ1-1	TRBV11-1	.	.	CASSLRITNTEAFF	TGTGCCAGCAGCTTAAGAATAACCAACACTGAAGCTTTCTTT
TRBJ2-1	TRBV27	.	.	CASTPLTTGNNEQFF	TGTGCCAGCACCCCACTAACGACAGGTAACAATGAGCAGTTCTTC
TRBJ2-2	TRBV3-1/TRBV3-2	.	.	CASSLPALGELFF	TGTGCCAGCAGCCTTCCCGCGTTAGGGGAGCTGTTTTTT
TRBJ1-3	TRBV4-1	.	few	CASSQDPSGNTIYF	TGCGCCAGCAGCCAAGACCCCTCTGGAAACACCATATATTTT
TRBJ1-3	TRBV29-1	.	.	CSVVGKGPMTGNTIYF	TGCAGCGTTGTAGGGAAAGGACCAATGACCGGAAACACCATATATTTT
TRBJ2-5	TRBV2	.	.	CASSERATQETQYF	TGTGCCAGCAGTGAAAGGGCCACTCAAGAGACCCAGTACTTC